This is a list of T cell receptor beta chains from one sample in a study of shared clonotypes between healthy human individuals. Produced via immunoSEQ multiplex PCR; TCRdb's table is partial and in-frame only. This table has about 2.4 million clones, just over 90% appearing once. Sequenced material: naive CD4+ T cells sorted from blood. The source is a man younger than 35 in good health. CDR3s include the opening cysteine and the closing phenylalanine or tryptophan. The D gene is left open where the match is weak. The size of a clone is reported for some rows only, either as once, few or many, or as a class for expanded clones.

d_gene: TRBD2; v_gene: TRBV27; j_gene: TRBJ2-7; abundance: .; CDR3aa: CASSPTGAGGRDYEQYF; CDR3nt: TGTGCCAGCAGTCCGACGGGAGCGGGAGGGCGAGACTACGAGCAGTACTTC
d_gene: TRBD1; v_gene: TRBV6-5; j_gene: TRBJ2-2; abundance: .; CDR3aa: CASKDRGHTGELFF; CDR3nt: TGTGCCAGCAAGGACAGGGGCCACACCGGGGAGCTGTTTTTT
d_gene: .; v_gene: TRBV9; j_gene: TRBJ2-6; abundance: .; CDR3aa: CASSVVTAGANVLTF; CDR3nt: TGTGCCAGCAGCGTAGTGACAGCCGGGGCCAACGTCCTGACTTTC
d_gene: .; v_gene: TRBV10-1; j_gene: TRBJ1-2; abundance: .; CDR3aa: CASSEDPEGYTF; CDR3nt: TGCGCCAGCAGTGAGGATCCCGAGGGCTACACCTTC
d_gene: TRBD1; v_gene: TRBV18; j_gene: TRBJ2-7; abundance: .; CDR3aa: CASSQGQGALDEQYF; CDR3nt: TGTGCCAGCTCCCAGGGACAGGGGGCCCTGGACGAGCAGTACTTC
d_gene: .; v_gene: TRBV19; j_gene: TRBJ1-1; abundance: .; CDR3aa: CASSDVGNTEAFF; CDR3nt: TGTGCCAGTAGCGATGTGGGGAACACTGAAGCTTTCTTT
d_gene: .; v_gene: TRBV25-1; j_gene: TRBJ2-5; abundance: .; CDR3aa: CASSERTVQETQYF; CDR3nt: TGTGCCAGCAGTGAACGGACAGTCCAAGAGACCCAGTACTTC
d_gene: .; v_gene: TRBV5-1; j_gene: TRBJ2-5; abundance: .; CDR3aa: CASSSLAAEPPETQYF; CDR3nt: TGCGCCAGCAGCAGCTTGGCGGCGGAGCCCCCAGAGACCCAGTACTTC
d_gene: .; v_gene: TRBV5-8; j_gene: TRBJ1-5; abundance: .; CDR3aa: CASSPQWMDQPQHF; CDR3nt: TGTGCCAGCAGCCCACAATGGATGGATCAGCCCCAGCATTTT
d_gene: TRBD1; v_gene: TRBV6-6; j_gene: TRBJ2-7; abundance: .; CDR3aa: CASSYSWDSAHEQYF; CDR3nt: TGTGCCAGCAGTTACTCTTGGGACAGCGCCCACGAGCAGTACTTC
d_gene: TRBD2; v_gene: TRBV12-5; j_gene: TRBJ2-3; abundance: .; CDR3aa: CASGLVQAGGADTQYF; CDR3nt: TGTGCTAGTGGTTTGGTACAGGCGGGAGGCGCAGATACGCAGTATTTT
d_gene: TRBD2; v_gene: TRBV9; j_gene: TRBJ2-7; abundance: .; CDR3aa: CASSPASGSYEQYF; CDR3nt: TGTGCCAGCAGCCCGGCTAGCGGTTCCTACGAGCAGTACTTC
d_gene: TRBD1; v_gene: TRBV28; j_gene: TRBJ1-2; abundance: few; CDR3aa: CASSLSAQGPDF; CDR3nt: TGTGCCAGCAGTTTATCGGCACAGGGGCCAGACTTC
d_gene: .; v_gene: TRBV9; j_gene: TRBJ1-6; abundance: .; CDR3aa: CASSVAAVGDSPLHF; CDR3nt: TGTGCCAGCAGCGTAGCGGCGGTAGGTGATTCACCCCTCCACTTT
d_gene: .; v_gene: TRBV27; j_gene: TRBJ2-7; abundance: .; CDR3aa: CASSPGTASYEQYF; CDR3nt: TGTGCCAGCAGCCCTGGGACGGCCAGCTACGAGCAGTACTTC
d_gene: TRBD1; v_gene: TRBV10-3; j_gene: TRBJ1-4; abundance: .; CDR3aa: CAISETQGSATNEKLFF; CDR3nt: TGTGCCATCAGTGAGACACAGGGGAGTGCAACTAATGAAAAACTGTTTTTT
d_gene: TRBD1; v_gene: TRBV30; j_gene: TRBJ1-4; abundance: .; CDR3aa: CAWRVDRGREKLFF; CDR3nt: TGTGCCTGGAGGGTCGACAGGGGTAGGGAAAAACTGTTTTTT
d_gene: TRBD2; v_gene: TRBV7-3; j_gene: TRBJ2-2; abundance: .; CDR3aa: CASSSSGGSYGELFF; CDR3nt: TGTGCCAGCAGCTCTAGCGGGGGGTCCTACGGGGAGCTGTTTTTT
d_gene: .; v_gene: TRBV9; j_gene: TRBJ2-2; abundance: .; CDR3aa: CASSPWDVGELFF; CDR3nt: TGTGCCAGCAGCCCCTGGGACGTAGGGGAGCTGTTTTTT
d_gene: .; v_gene: TRBV2; j_gene: TRBJ1-2; abundance: .; CDR3aa: CASMRGVSYGYTF; CDR3nt: TGTGCCAGCATGAGAGGGGTTAGCTATGGCTACACCTTC
d_gene: TRBD1; v_gene: TRBV19; j_gene: TRBJ1-1; abundance: .; CDR3aa: CASSIAQWTGGNTEAFF; CDR3nt: TGTGCCAGTAGTATAGCCCAATGGACAGGGGGGAACACTGAAGCTTTCTTT
d_gene: .; v_gene: TRBV2; j_gene: TRBJ1-1; abundance: few; CDR3aa: CASRDDSLGAFF; CDR3nt: TGTGCCAGCAGAGACGATTCTCTTGGGGCTTTCTTT
d_gene: .; v_gene: TRBV27; j_gene: TRBJ1-2; abundance: once; CDR3aa: CASSPIQGAYGYTF; CDR3nt: TGTGCCAGCAGCCCAATACAGGGAGCGTATGGCTACACCTTC
d_gene: .; v_gene: TRBV19; j_gene: TRBJ1-6; abundance: .; CDR3aa: CASSIENGLRISLHF; CDR3nt: TGTGCCAGTAGTATAGAGAACGGCCTCCGCATATCCCTCCACTTT
d_gene: .; v_gene: TRBV7-2; j_gene: TRBJ2-5; abundance: .; CDR3aa: CASSLAGVGDQETQYF; CDR3nt: TGTGCCAGCAGCTTAGCCGGTGTGGGAGACCAAGAGACCCAGTACTTC
d_gene: TRBD2; v_gene: TRBV10-2; j_gene: TRBJ2-5; abundance: .; CDR3aa: CASSSFSGRGETQYF; CDR3nt: TGCGCCAGCAGTTCTTTTAGCGGGAGGGGTGAGACCCAGTACTTC
d_gene: .; v_gene: TRBV9; j_gene: TRBJ2-2; abundance: .; CDR3aa: CASSVAWNTGELFF; CDR3nt: TGTGCCAGCAGCGTTGCCTGGAACACCGGGGAGCTGTTTTTT
d_gene: TRBD2; v_gene: TRBV18; j_gene: TRBJ2-7; abundance: .; CDR3aa: CASSRSQREAQQYF; CDR3nt: TGTGCCAGCTCACGGTCCCAGCGGGAGGCCCAGCAGTACTTC
d_gene: .; v_gene: TRBV5-1; j_gene: TRBJ2-3; abundance: few; CDR3aa: CASSFSLAGRTDTQYF; CDR3nt: TGCGCCAGCAGCTTCTCTCTCGCCGGTCGCACAGATACGCAGTATTTT
d_gene: .; v_gene: TRBV4-1; j_gene: TRBJ2-5; abundance: .; CDR3aa: CASSQLPLGTQYF; CDR3nt: TGCGCCAGCAGCCAACTACCCCTGGGGACCCAGTACTTC
d_gene: TRBD1; v_gene: TRBV10-3; j_gene: TRBJ2-7; abundance: .; CDR3aa: CAISHDRGPEQYF; CDR3nt: TGTGCCATCAGCCACGACAGGGGACCCGAGCAGTACTTC
d_gene: TRBD1; v_gene: TRBV10-3; j_gene: TRBJ2-5; abundance: .; CDR3aa: CAISEVSGGKRRDQYF; CDR3nt: TGTGCCATCAGTGAGGTATCAGGGGGCAAGCGGAGGGACCAGTACTTC
d_gene: .; v_gene: TRBV10-3; j_gene: TRBJ1-5; abundance: .; CDR3aa: CAITDGSNQPQHF; CDR3nt: TGTGCCATCACAGACGGTAGCAATCAGCCCCAGCATTTT
d_gene: TRBD2; v_gene: TRBV19; j_gene: TRBJ2-7; abundance: once; CDR3aa: CASSIEPKAGEAEQYF; CDR3nt: TGTGCCAGTAGTATAGAACCTAAAGCGGGGGAAGCCGAGCAGTACTTC
d_gene: TRBD1; v_gene: TRBV2; j_gene: TRBJ1-5; abundance: .; CDR3aa: CASRTRQGSQPQHF; CDR3nt: TGTGCCAGCAGGACCCGACAGGGTTCTCAGCCCCAGCATTTT
d_gene: .; v_gene: TRBV7-9; j_gene: TRBJ1-4; abundance: once; CDR3aa: CASSQPFAGKEATNEKLFF; CDR3nt: TGTGCCAGCAGCCAGCCCTTTGCAGGGAAAGAGGCAACTAATGAAAAACTGTTTTTT
d_gene: TRBD1; v_gene: TRBV23-1; j_gene: TRBJ1-5; abundance: once; CDR3aa: CASSPTLRQGAGSNQPQHF; CDR3nt: TGCGCCAGCAGTCCCACACTCCGACAGGGGGCAGGGAGCAATCAGCCCCAGCATTTT
d_gene: .; v_gene: TRBV5-4; j_gene: TRBJ1-5; abundance: .; CDR3aa: CASSPSPEAANQPQHF; CDR3nt: TGTGCCAGCAGCCCTTCCCCGGAGGCAGCTAATCAGCCCCAGCATTTT
d_gene: TRBD1; v_gene: TRBV27; j_gene: TRBJ1-5; abundance: once; CDR3aa: CASSPKTGNNQPQHF; CDR3nt: TGTGCCAGCAGTCCGAAGACAGGGAACAATCAGCCCCAGCATTTT
d_gene: .; v_gene: TRBV6-1; j_gene: TRBJ2-1; abundance: .; CDR3aa: CASQTVRARNEQFF; CDR3nt: TGTGCCAGCCAGACTGTCAGGGCCCGCAATGAGCAGTTCTTC
d_gene: TRBD2; v_gene: TRBV6-4; j_gene: TRBJ2-7; abundance: .; CDR3aa: CASITAIAGEVLDEQYF; CDR3nt: TGTGCCAGCATCACCGCGATTGCGGGGGAGGTCTTAGACGAGCAGTACTTC
d_gene: TRBD1; v_gene: TRBV15; j_gene: TRBJ2-2; abundance: .; CDR3aa: CATSSRTGTPNTGELFF; CDR3nt: TGTGCCACCAGCAGTCGGACAGGGACACCGAACACCGGGGAGCTGTTTTTT
d_gene: TRBD1; v_gene: TRBV6-5; j_gene: TRBJ2-7; abundance: .; CDR3aa: CASSYSTGGLYEQYF; CDR3nt: TGTGCCAGCAGTTACTCGACAGGGGGACTTTACGAGCAGTACTTC
d_gene: TRBD2; v_gene: TRBV5-4; j_gene: TRBJ2-1; abundance: .; CDR3aa: CASSLATSGRFVSNEQFF; CDR3nt: TGTGCCAGCAGCTTGGCCACTAGCGGGAGGTTTGTAAGCAATGAGCAGTTCTTC
d_gene: .; v_gene: TRBV5-4; j_gene: TRBJ2-2; abundance: .; CDR3aa: CASSVLGTGELFF; CDR3nt: TGTGCCAGCAGCGTCTTAGGCACCGGGGAGCTGTTTTTT
d_gene: TRBD2; v_gene: TRBV4-1; j_gene: TRBJ2-3; abundance: .; CDR3aa: CASSKGSSGLTDTQYF; CDR3nt: TGCGCCAGCAGCAAAGGGTCTAGCGGCCTCACAGATACGCAGTATTTT
d_gene: .; v_gene: TRBV10-3; j_gene: TRBJ2-6; abundance: .; CDR3aa: CAIPERGLPSGANVLTF; CDR3nt: TGTGCCATCCCCGAACGGGGACTGCCCTCTGGGGCCAACGTCCTGACTTTC
d_gene: .; v_gene: TRBV15; j_gene: TRBJ2-5; abundance: .; CDR3aa: CATSRDGELGTQYF; CDR3nt: TGTGCCACCAGCAGAGATGGGGAGTTGGGGACCCAGTACTTC
d_gene: .; v_gene: TRBV7-9; j_gene: TRBJ2-5; abundance: .; CDR3aa: CASSLARGGQETQYF; CDR3nt: TGTGCCAGCAGCTTAGCAAGGGGGGGCCAAGAGACCCAGTACTTC
d_gene: .; v_gene: TRBV28; j_gene: TRBJ1-4; abundance: .; CDR3aa: CASSLIPGHKEEKLFF; CDR3nt: TGTGCCAGCAGTTTAATCCCGGGGCACAAGGAAGAAAAACTGTTTTTT
d_gene: TRBD1; v_gene: TRBV7-8; j_gene: TRBJ1-1; abundance: .; CDR3aa: CASSTRQGPTEAFF; CDR3nt: TGTGCCAGCAGCACCAGACAGGGACCCACTGAAGCTTTCTTT
d_gene: TRBD2; v_gene: TRBV7-3; j_gene: TRBJ2-3; abundance: .; CDR3aa: CASSLTLSGGAGTQYF; CDR3nt: TGTGCCAGCAGCTTAACGCTTAGCGGGGGGGCCGGTACGCAGTATTTT